This is a list of T cell receptor beta chains from one sample in a study of T cell responses to AZD1222 COVID-19 vaccine. Sequencing was performed with immunoSEQ multiplex PCR; in TCRdb, only in-frame clones are kept and a portion is missing. The data show fewer than 130,000 clones, roughly nine tenths seen once. Source: peripheral blood, taken on day 0 of AZD1222 vaccination. Every receptor here comes from an adult in good health. The conserved cysteine and the conserved F or W are not part of the CDR3 here. Each record gives: V gene, CDR3 protein.

TRBV7-9	ASSSRTGSYEQY
TRBV18	ASSPPGRNTEAF
TRBV19	ASYNPREPINYGYT
TRBV5-1	ASSLESSGTWNEQF
TRBV7-2	ASRQGARYEQY
TRBV4-3	ASSQESAGQILYEQY
TRBV11-2	ASSLDRGGARKETQY
TRBV7-2	ASSLASGGAVTDTQY
TRBV9	ASSVGRMGTEAF
TRBV5-1	ASRLDGDPPYEQY
TRBV18	ASSPDRTNYGYT
TRBV24-1	ATSVRGGEKLF
TRBV28	ASSPPMGLNTEAF
TRBV19	ASTGLAYNEQF
TRBV7-9	ASIVIEDGAGGYNEQF
TRBV7-2	ASSLEVGKNIQY
TRBV28	ASRLGGGANVLT
TRBV7-3	ASSLSAYTEAF
TRBV30	AWSEGTANEKLF
TRBV7-2	ASRDRAPSRGYT
TRBV19	ASSIGDSGSSYNEQF
TRBV29-1	SVDRSRGDEAF
TRBV11-3	ASSKTGETQY
TRBV4-1	ASSQDAVAGGLDEQY
TRBV4-3	ASSQAKDGHYEQY
TRBV3-1/TRBV3-2	ASSATSDTGSEQF
TRBV29-1	SVARADTQY
TRBV11-2	ASSLRQGRNEQY
TRBV20-1	SAEYQETQY
TRBV5-1	ASSIGTYNEQF
TRBV6-6	ASSYFQGSSPLH
TRBV6-6	ASSSRQSNQPQH
TRBV30	AWSVRGAHRASTDTQY
TRBV9	ASSVSTGQGETQY
TRBV18	ASSPPIGNTIY
TRBV30	AWSSDPPSTFVANEQF
TRBV7-2	ASSSSGRTADTQY
TRBV12-5	ASGQDSRGAQH
TRBV7-8	ASSLRRRDGNEQF
TRBV19	ASSSPGGEAF
TRBV3-1/TRBV3-2	ASSGAGGYEQF